These T cell receptor beta chains were read from a single sample in a study of T cell repertoires in cytomegalovirus infection. Using its own MiXCR run on the reads, TCRdb lists one record per CDR3 protein. The sample shows 700,000 to 850,000 distinct CDR3 sequences, about 33% of them seen only once. The antigens of these receptors remain unknown. This specimen was cultured CD8+ T cells from PBMCs, taken from culture after CMV antigen stimulation. The receptors here all came from a human donor in good health (CMV status not recorded). Some clones in this sample may be carry-over from other donors' samples. Each CDR3 is given with its conserved first and last residue. A D gene is named only where the DNA matches it firmly. Clone size is stated in some rows and not others, as once, few, many or a class when expanded.

v_call: TRBV29-1
d_call: .
j_call: TRBJ2-1
clone_size: .
cdr3_aa: CSVAGGRVTYNEQFF
cdr3_nt: TGCAGCGTTGCCGGGGGCAGGGTTACCTACAATGAGCAGTTCTTC

v_call: TRBV27
d_call: TRBD2
j_call: TRBJ2-1
clone_size: .
cdr3_aa: CASSLSTSGGSEQFF
cdr3_nt: TGTGCCAGCAGTTTATCGACTAGCGGGGGTAGTGAGCAGTTCTTC

v_call: TRBV19
d_call: .
j_call: TRBJ1-5
clone_size: .
cdr3_aa: CASSVLPSNQPQHF
cdr3_nt: TGTGCCAGTAGTGTACTTCCAAGCAATCAGCCCCAGCATTTT

v_call: TRBV19
d_call: .
j_call: TRBJ2-1
clone_size: .
cdr3_aa: CASSIIRSDEQFF
cdr3_nt: TGTGCCAGTAGTATTATTCGATCCGATGAGCAGTTCTTC

v_call: TRBV28
d_call: .
j_call: TRBJ2-4
clone_size: .
cdr3_aa: CASSLNPGAKNIQYF
cdr3_nt: TGTGCCAGCAGTTTAAATCCGGGGGCTAAAAACATTCAGTACTTC

v_call: TRBV6-2/TRBV6-3
d_call: .
j_call: TRBJ2-3
clone_size: few
cdr3_aa: CASSYSTMGADTQYF
cdr3_nt: TGTGCCAGCAGTTACTCCACGATGGGTGCCGATACGCAGTATTTT

v_call: TRBV4-1
d_call: TRBD1
j_call: TRBJ2-5
clone_size: .
cdr3_aa: CASSQDRTGWETQYF
cdr3_nt: TGCGCCAGCAGCCAAGATAGGACAGGCTGGGAGACCCAGTACTTC

v_call: TRBV10-3
d_call: .
j_call: TRBJ2-2
clone_size: many
cdr3_aa: CAISEIRQNTGELFF
cdr3_nt: TGTGCCATCAGTGAGATTCGTCAGAACACCGGGGAGCTGTTTTTT

v_call: TRBV12-3/TRBV12-4
d_call: TRBD2
j_call: TRBJ2-1
clone_size: .
cdr3_aa: CASLGGSSYNEQFF
cdr3_nt: TGTGCCAGCTTGGGCGGGAGCTCCTACAATGAGCAGTTCTTC

v_call: TRBV6-6
d_call: TRBD1
j_call: TRBJ1-1
clone_size: .
cdr3_aa: CASSIGTVTEAFF
cdr3_nt: TGTGCCAGCAGTATAGGGACAGTGACTGAAGCTTTCTTT

v_call: TRBV7-4
d_call: .
j_call: TRBJ2-1
clone_size: .
cdr3_aa: CASSTSLEPNEQFF
cdr3_nt: TGTGCCAGCAGCACCTCTTTGGAGCCCAATGAGCAGTTCTTC

v_call: TRBV6-6
d_call: TRBD2
j_call: TRBJ2-3
clone_size: few
cdr3_aa: CASSPPSAGGPDTQYF
cdr3_nt: TGTGCCAGCAGCCCACCGTCCGCGGGGGGCCCAGATACGCAGTATTTT

v_call: TRBV6-2/TRBV6-3
d_call: .
j_call: TRBJ2-3
clone_size: many
cdr3_aa: CASSLTGRAHRSTDTQYF
cdr3_nt: TGTGCCAGCAGTTTGACAGGGAGGGCACATAGGAGCACAGATACGCAGTATTTT

v_call: TRBV7-6
d_call: TRBD1
j_call: TRBJ1-6
clone_size: few
cdr3_aa: CASSPGAGGLMFRSPLHF
cdr3_nt: TGTGCCAGCAGCCCGGGAGCAGGGGGTTTGATGTTTAGGTCACCCCTCCACTTT

v_call: TRBV5-1
d_call: .
j_call: TRBJ2-1
clone_size: .
cdr3_aa: CASSGVPGPYNEQFF
cdr3_nt: TGCGCCAGCAGCGGGGTACCGGGGCCCTACAATGAGCAGTTCTTC

v_call: TRBV4-1
d_call: .
j_call: TRBJ2-1
clone_size: few
cdr3_aa: CASSQVNAGLYNEQFF
cdr3_nt: TGCGCCAGCAGCCAAGTCAATGCAGGACTTTACAATGAGCAGTTCTTC

v_call: TRBV7-2
d_call: TRBD1
j_call: TRBJ2-5
clone_size: many
cdr3_aa: CASSGFDRGHETQYF
cdr3_nt: TGTGCCAGCAGCGGGTTTGACAGGGGGCATGAGACCCAGTACTTC

v_call: TRBV6-8
d_call: .
j_call: TRBJ2-3
clone_size: few
cdr3_aa: CASSRTRVSADTQYF
cdr3_nt: TGTGCCAGCAGTCGAACCAGGGTTTCCGCAGATACGCAGTATTTT

v_call: TRBV10-3
d_call: .
j_call: TRBJ2-7
clone_size: many
cdr3_aa: CAIMDGAPHLGQYF
cdr3_nt: TGTGCCATCATGGACGGTGCCCCTCACTTGGGGCAGTACTTC

v_call: TRBV2
d_call: .
j_call: TRBJ2-7
clone_size: .
cdr3_aa: CASTQNRVSSYEQYF
cdr3_nt: TGTGCCAGCACCCAAAACAGGGTGAGCTCCTACGAGCAGTACTTC

v_call: TRBV6-5
d_call: .
j_call: TRBJ1-2
clone_size: .
cdr3_aa: CASSDGSNNYGYTF
cdr3_nt: TGTGCCAGCAGTGACGGGTCTAATAACTATGGCTACACCTTC

v_call: TRBV20-1
d_call: .
j_call: TRBJ2-7
clone_size: .
cdr3_aa: CSARWDTYEQYF
cdr3_nt: TGCAGTGCTAGGTGGGATACCTACGAGCAGTACTTC

v_call: TRBV27
d_call: .
j_call: TRBJ1-1
clone_size: few
cdr3_aa: CASSSGRGGFVAEAFF
cdr3_nt: TGTGCCAGTTCCTCCGGGAGGGGAGGTTTTGTGGCTGAAGCTTTCTTT

v_call: TRBV19
d_call: .
j_call: TRBJ2-1
clone_size: .
cdr3_aa: CASSMLASNYNEQFF
cdr3_nt: TGTGCCAGTAGTATGTTGGCTAGTAATTACAATGAGCAGTTCTTC

v_call: TRBV2
d_call: TRBD2
j_call: TRBJ2-7
clone_size: few
cdr3_aa: CASSEADGTSGGAVYEQYF
cdr3_nt: TGTGCCAGCAGTGAAGCGGACGGGACTAGCGGGGGGGCAGTCTACGAGCAGTACTTC

v_call: TRBV4-1
d_call: .
j_call: TRBJ2-3
clone_size: few
cdr3_aa: CASSQVIGTLGDTQYF
cdr3_nt: TGCGCCAGCAGCCAAGTCATAGGGACCCTCGGGGATACGCAGTATTTT

v_call: TRBV19
d_call: .
j_call: TRBJ1-1
clone_size: many
cdr3_aa: CASSHNTEAFF
cdr3_nt: TGTGCCAGTAGTCATAACACTGAAGCTTTCTTT

v_call: TRBV29-1
d_call: TRBD1
j_call: TRBJ1-1
clone_size: .
cdr3_aa: CSVETGRTEAFF
cdr3_nt: TGCAGCGTTGAGACAGGGAGGACTGAAGCTTTCTTT

v_call: TRBV2
d_call: .
j_call: TRBJ2-4
clone_size: few
cdr3_aa: CASLFGGIQYF
cdr3_nt: TGTGCCAGTCTTTTCGGGGGTATTCAGTACTTC

v_call: TRBV19
d_call: .
j_call: TRBJ2-1
clone_size: .
cdr3_aa: CASSIQRSYNEQCF
cdr3_nt: TGTGCCAGTAGTATTCAGCGCTCCTACAATGAGCAGTGCTTC

v_call: TRBV6-1
d_call: .
j_call: TRBJ1-4
clone_size: few
cdr3_aa: CASSESRWDEKLFF
cdr3_nt: TGTGCCAGCAGTGAATCTCGGTGGGATGAAAAACTGTTTTTT

v_call: TRBV7-6
d_call: .
j_call: TRBJ2-5
clone_size: .
cdr3_aa: CASSSTLEETQYF
cdr3_nt: TGTGCCAGCAGCTCCACCCTGGAAGAGACCCAGTACTTC

v_call: TRBV7-9
d_call: .
j_call: TRBJ2-1
clone_size: .
cdr3_aa: CASSSQGGLVYNEQFF
cdr3_nt: TGTGCCAGCAGCTCTCAAGGGGGGTTGGTCTACAATGAGCAGTTCTTC

v_call: TRBV5-8
d_call: .
j_call: TRBJ2-1
clone_size: few
cdr3_aa: CASSIEPGDDEQFF
cdr3_nt: TGTGCCAGCAGCATCGAACCAGGGGACGATGAGCAGTTCTTC

v_call: TRBV7-4
d_call: .
j_call: TRBJ2-1
clone_size: few
cdr3_aa: CASTSRINEQFF
cdr3_nt: TGTGCCAGCACCTCTCGGATCAATGAGCAGTTCTTC

v_call: TRBV6-2/TRBV6-3
d_call: TRBD2
j_call: TRBJ2-2
clone_size: many
cdr3_aa: CASSRIPGTSPGTGELFF
cdr3_nt: TGTGCCAGCAGTCGAATTCCCGGGACTAGTCCGGGGACCGGGGAGCTGTTTTTT

v_call: TRBV7-6
d_call: TRBD1
j_call: TRBJ2-7
clone_size: .
cdr3_aa: CASSQTGTGVFEQYF
cdr3_nt: TGTGCCAGCAGCCAAACCGGGACAGGGGTTTTCGAGCAGTACTTC